The source of this TCR beta chain is a study of Graves' ophthalmopathy and Graves' hyperthyroidism. The wider study: The authors collected peripheral blood at initial diagnosis, before any treatment.

CDR3 size: 15 residues. Trimming took 6 bases from V and 4 from J; bases not matched to a gene: 5. The germline V gene encodes CDR1 MNHNS and CDR2 SASEGT. The diagnostic workup employed clinical symptoms, serum thyroxine, TRAb, thyroid ultrasound and orbital computed tomography. PBMCs were density-gradient isolated from around 11 ml fresh blood. The table lists this clonotype with many counts. As the template, RNA transcripts were used to amplify TCR beta CDR3 regions. Scientists carried out first-round RT-PCR using HTBI primers and then a second-round multiplex PCR. MiXCR, applied by TCRdb to the multiplex PCR reads, yields one record per CDR3 protein. The table includes fewer than 350,000 distinct CDR3 sequences, roughly a sixth detected once.

The V and J genes are TRBV6-1 and TRBJ2-2, with 10 nucleotides matching TRBD1. The sample comprised peripheral blood. The TCR originated in an adult man with Graves' ophthalmopathy. CDR3 sequence (DNA): TGTGCCAGCAGCCCGGGACAGGGGACCACCGGGGAGCTGTTTTTT. Amino acids: CASSPGQGTTGELFF.